Below, 7 T cell receptor beta chains from the same sample are listed, as sequenced in a study of shared clonotypes between healthy human individuals. Assay used: immunoSEQ multiplex PCR; TCRdb lists only in-frame clones, some missing. The repertoire holds roughly 2.5 million clones, approximately 94% seen once, with 0.11% to 0.15% in the top ten. Sequenced input: naive CD4+ T cells sorted from blood. Subset in this sample: CD45RA+ positively selected. The receptors shown here come from a young man in good health.

The genes are TRBV5-1 and TRBJ2-7; the match to TRBD1 covers 7 bases. The V gene's germline CDR1 is SGHRS and CDR2 YFSETQ. This CDR3 spans 15 amino acids. J gave up 4 bases and V 1 base, and 8 bases lay outside the gene matches. CDR3 protein: CASSLLGTALYEQYF. For the CDR3, the DNA is TGCGCCAGCAGCTTGCTCGGGACAGCCCTTTACGAGCAGTACTTC.

V gene TRBV30 combines with J gene TRBJ1-3, with a tentative D call TRBD1 (5 bases). Deletions cut 4 bases from V and 4 bases from J, with 8 bases between. The CDR3 spans 12 residues. CDR1 and CDR2 from the germline V gene are GTSNPN and SVGIG (reference sequence). CDR3 sequence reads: CAWKNRGNTIYF. CDR3 in DNA: TGTGCCTGGAAGAACAGGGGAAACACCATATATTTT.

The genes are TRBV6-5 and TRBJ1-2; possible D gene TRBD1, 6 bases. Germline V CDR1 and CDR2: MNHEY, SVGAGI. V lost 10 bases to trimming and J lost 7 bases, with 10 bases between them. The CDR3 is 10 residues long. The CDR3 nucleotides read TGTGCCACACACAGGGTTGGCTACACCTTC. This encodes CATHRVGYTF.

The genes are TRBV18 and TRBJ1-4; D may be TRBD1 (6 bases). In germline, CDR1 is KGHSH, CDR2 LQKENI. This CDR3 has 15 residues. Trimming removed 5 bases at V and 5 bases at J, with 15 bases between. CDR3 sequence (DNA): TGTGCCAGCTCATCGCGGACAGCGGAAAATGAAAAACTGTTTTTT. Protein sequence: CASSSRTAENEKLFF.

The J gene is TRBJ2-3, the V gene TRBV10-1; no reliable D call. Trimming left V 2 bases short and J 5 bases short, with 11 bases between. The CDR3 length is 14 residues. Germline V gene lookup returns CDR1 WNHNN and CDR2 SYGVQD (reference sequence). In DNA, the CDR3 is TGCGCCAGCAGTGAGGGATTTTCGGGAGATACGCAGTATTTT. Translation gives CASSEGFSGDTQYF.

The chain couples TRBV28 to TRBJ2-3; D gene unclear. The germline V gene encodes CDR1 MDHEN and CDR2 SYDVKM. V shed 5 bases and J shed 5 bases, with 14 bases lying between them. CDR3 length equals 14 residues. The CDR3 is CASSTTLRRDTQYF. For the CDR3, the DNA is TGTGCCAGCAGTACTACCCTTCGTCGAGATACGCAGTATTTT.

This chain links TRBV19 with TRBJ2-2, with D tentatively TRBD2 (5 bases). Trimming removed 3 bases at V and 7 bases at J, with 15 bases between. Germline CDR1 reads LNHDA; CDR2 reads SQIVND (reference sequence). CDR3 length: 15 amino acids. CDR3 DNA sequence: TGTGCCAGTAGTATCGCAAAGGGAGTAAACGGGGAGCTGTTTTTT. Protein product: CASSIAKGVNGELFF.